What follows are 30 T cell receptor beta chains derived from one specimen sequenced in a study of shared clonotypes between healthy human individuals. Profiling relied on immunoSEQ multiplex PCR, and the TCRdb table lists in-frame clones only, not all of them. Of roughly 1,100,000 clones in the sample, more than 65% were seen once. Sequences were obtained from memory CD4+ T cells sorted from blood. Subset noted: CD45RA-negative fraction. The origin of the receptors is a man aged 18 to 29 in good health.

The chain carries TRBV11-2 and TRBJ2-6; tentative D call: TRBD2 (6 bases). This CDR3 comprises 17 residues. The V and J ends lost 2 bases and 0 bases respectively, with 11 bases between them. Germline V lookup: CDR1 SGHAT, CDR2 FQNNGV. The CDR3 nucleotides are TGTGCCAGCAGCTTATACATAGCGGCCTCTGGGGCCAACGTCCTGACTTTC. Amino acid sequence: CASSLYIAASGANVLTF.

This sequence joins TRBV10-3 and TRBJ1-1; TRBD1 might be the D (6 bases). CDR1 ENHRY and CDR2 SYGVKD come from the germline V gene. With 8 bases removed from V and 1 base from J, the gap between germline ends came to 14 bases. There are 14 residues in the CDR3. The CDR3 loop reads CAIWVGDTNTEAFF. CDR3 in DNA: TGTGCCATCTGGGTTGGGGACACGAACACTGAAGCTTTCTTT.

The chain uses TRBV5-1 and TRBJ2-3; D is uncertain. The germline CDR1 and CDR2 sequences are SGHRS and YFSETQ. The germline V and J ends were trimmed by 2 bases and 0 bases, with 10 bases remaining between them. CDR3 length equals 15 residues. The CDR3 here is CASSFVGSSTDTQYF. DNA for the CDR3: TGCGCCAGCAGCTTCGTAGGTTCTAGCACAGATACGCAGTATTTT.

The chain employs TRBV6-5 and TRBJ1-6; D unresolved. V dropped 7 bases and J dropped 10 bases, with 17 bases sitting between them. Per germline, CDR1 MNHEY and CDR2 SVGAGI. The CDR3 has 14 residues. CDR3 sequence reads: CASTFFPLYSPLHF. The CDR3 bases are TGTGCCAGCACCTTTTTCCCCCTCTACTCACCCCTCCACTTT.

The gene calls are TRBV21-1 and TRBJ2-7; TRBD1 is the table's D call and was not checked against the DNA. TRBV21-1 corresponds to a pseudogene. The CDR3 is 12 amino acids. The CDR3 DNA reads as TGTGCCAGCCACAGGAGCCCCTACGAGCAGTACTTC. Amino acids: CASHRSPYEQYF.

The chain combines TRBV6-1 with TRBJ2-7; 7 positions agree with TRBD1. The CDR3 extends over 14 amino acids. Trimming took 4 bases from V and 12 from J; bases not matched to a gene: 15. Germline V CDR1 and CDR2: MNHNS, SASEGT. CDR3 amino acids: CASSGGQDAELRYF. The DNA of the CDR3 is TGTGCCAGCAGTGGTGGACAGGACGCGGAACTGAGGTACTTC.

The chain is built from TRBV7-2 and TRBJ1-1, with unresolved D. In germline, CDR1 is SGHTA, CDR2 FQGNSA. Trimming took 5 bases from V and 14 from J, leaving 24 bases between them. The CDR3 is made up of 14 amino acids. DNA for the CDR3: TGTGCCAGCAGCCAGAACCCGGGATCATCAGGCCCCTTCTTT. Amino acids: CASSQNPGSSGPFF.

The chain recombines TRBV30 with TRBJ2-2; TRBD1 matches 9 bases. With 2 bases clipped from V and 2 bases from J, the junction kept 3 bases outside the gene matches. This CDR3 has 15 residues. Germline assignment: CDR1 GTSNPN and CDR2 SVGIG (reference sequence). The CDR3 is CAWSTGQGNTGELFF. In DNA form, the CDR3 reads TGTGCCTGGAGTACGGGACAGGGTAACACCGGGGAGCTGTTTTTT.

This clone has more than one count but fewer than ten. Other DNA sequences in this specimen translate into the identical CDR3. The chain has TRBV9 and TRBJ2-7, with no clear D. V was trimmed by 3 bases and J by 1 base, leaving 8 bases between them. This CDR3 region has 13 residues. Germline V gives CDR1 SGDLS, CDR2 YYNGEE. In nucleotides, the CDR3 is TGTGCCAGCAGCGCCGGGCTTTCCTACGAGCAGTACTTC. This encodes CASSAGLSYEQYF.

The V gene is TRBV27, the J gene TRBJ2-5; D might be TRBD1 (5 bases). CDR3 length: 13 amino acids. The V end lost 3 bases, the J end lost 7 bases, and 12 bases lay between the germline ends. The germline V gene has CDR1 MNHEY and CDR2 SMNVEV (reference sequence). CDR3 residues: CASSLNRLGTQYF. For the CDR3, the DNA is TGTGCCAGCAGTTTGAACAGGTTGGGGACCCAGTACTTC.

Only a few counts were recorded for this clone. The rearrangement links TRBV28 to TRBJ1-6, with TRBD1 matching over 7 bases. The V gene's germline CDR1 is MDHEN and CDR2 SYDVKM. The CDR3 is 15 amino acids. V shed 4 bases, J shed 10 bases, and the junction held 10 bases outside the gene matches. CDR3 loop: CASSSPTGLYSPLHF. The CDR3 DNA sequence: TGTGCCAGCAGTTCCCCGACAGGGCTTTACTCACCCCTCCACTTT.

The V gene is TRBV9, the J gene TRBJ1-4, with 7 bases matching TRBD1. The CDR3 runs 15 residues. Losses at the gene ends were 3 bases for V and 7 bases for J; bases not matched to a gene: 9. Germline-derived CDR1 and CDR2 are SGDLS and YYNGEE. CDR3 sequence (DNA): TGTGCCAGCAGCGGACAGGGAGGTGGAGGTGAAAAACTGTTTTTT. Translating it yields CASSGQGGGGEKLFF.

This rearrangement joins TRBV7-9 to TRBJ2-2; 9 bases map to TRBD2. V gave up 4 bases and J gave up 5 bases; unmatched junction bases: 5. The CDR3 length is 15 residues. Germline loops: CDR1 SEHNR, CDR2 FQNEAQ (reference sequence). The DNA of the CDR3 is TGTGCCAGCAGCTCACTAGCGGGCGTTACCGGGGAGCTGTTTTTT. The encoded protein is CASSSLAGVTGELFF. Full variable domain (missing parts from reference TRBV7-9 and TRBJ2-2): DTGVSQNPRHKITKRGQNVTFRCDPISEHNRLYWYRQTLGQGPEFLTYFQNEAQLEKSRLLSDRFSAERPKGSFSTLEIQRTEQGDSAMYLCASSSLAGVTGELFFGEGSRLTVL.

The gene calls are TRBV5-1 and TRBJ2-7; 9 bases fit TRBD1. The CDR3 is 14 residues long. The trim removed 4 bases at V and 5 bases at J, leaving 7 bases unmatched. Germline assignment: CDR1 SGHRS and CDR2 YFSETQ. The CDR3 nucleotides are TGCGCCAGCAGCCAAGGGACAGGGCGGAACGAGCAGTACTTC. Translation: CASSQGTGRNEQYF.

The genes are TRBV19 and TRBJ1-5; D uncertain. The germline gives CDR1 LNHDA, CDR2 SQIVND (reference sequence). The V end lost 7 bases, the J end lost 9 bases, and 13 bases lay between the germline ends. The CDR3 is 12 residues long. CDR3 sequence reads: CASTPELGPQHF. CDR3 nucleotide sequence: TGTGCCAGTACCCCTGAATTGGGGCCCCAGCATTTT.

CDR3 bases: TGCGCCAGCAGCCAAGCGAAACAGGGGGCGAATGAGCAGTTCTTC. Amino acid sequence: CASSQAKQGANEQFF. The gene calls are TRBV4-3 and TRBJ2-1; 9 nucleotides agree with TRBD1. The length of the CDR3 is 15 residues. J lost 7 bases, V lost 1 base, and 5 bases had no gene match. Per germline, CDR1 LGHNA and CDR2 YSLEER.

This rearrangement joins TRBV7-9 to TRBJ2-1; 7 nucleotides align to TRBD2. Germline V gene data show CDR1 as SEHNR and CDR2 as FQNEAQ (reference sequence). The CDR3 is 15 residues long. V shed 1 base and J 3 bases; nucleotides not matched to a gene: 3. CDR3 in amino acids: CASSLDGLDYNEQFF. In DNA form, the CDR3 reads TGTGCCAGCAGCTTAGACGGACTAGACTACAATGAGCAGTTCTTC.

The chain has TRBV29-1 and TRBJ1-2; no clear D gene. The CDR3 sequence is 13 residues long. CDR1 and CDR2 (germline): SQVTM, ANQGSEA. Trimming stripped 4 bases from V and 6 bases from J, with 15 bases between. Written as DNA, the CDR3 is TGCAGCGTTGTTGTAGGACGGGTAAATGGCTACACCTTC. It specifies CSVVVGRVNGYTF. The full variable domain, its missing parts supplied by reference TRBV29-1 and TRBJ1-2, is SAVISQKPSRDICQRGTSLTIQCQVDSQVTMMFWYRQQPGQSLTLIATANQGSEATYESGFVIDKFPISRPNLTFSTLTVSNMSPEDSSIYLCSVVVGRVNGYTFGSGTRLTVV.

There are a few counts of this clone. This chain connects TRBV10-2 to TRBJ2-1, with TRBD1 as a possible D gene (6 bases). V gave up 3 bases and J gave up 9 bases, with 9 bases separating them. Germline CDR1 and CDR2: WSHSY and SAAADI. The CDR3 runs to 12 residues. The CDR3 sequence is CASSEQGGEQFF. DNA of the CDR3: TGCGCCAGCAGTGAACAGGGTGGTGAGCAGTTCTTC.

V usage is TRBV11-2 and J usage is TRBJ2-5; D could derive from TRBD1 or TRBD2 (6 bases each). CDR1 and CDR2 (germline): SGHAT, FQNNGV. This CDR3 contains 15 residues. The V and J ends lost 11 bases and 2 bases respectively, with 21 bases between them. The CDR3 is CACQQLPGAQETQYF. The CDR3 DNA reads TGTGCCTGCCAGCAGCTCCCGGGGGCTCAAGAGACCCAGTACTTC.

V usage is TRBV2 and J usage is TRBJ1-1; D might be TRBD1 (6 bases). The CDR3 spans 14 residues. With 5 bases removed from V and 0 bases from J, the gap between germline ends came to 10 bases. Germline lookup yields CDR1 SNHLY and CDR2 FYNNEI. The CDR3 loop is CASSWTDMNTEAFF. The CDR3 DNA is TGTGCCAGCAGTTGGACAGACATGAACACTGAAGCTTTCTTT.

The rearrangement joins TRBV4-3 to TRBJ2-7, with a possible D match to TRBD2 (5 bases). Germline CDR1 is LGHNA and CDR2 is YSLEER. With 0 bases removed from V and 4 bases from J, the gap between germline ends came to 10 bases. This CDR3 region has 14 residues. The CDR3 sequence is CASSQESGEYEQYF. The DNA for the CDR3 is TGCGCCAGCAGCCAAGAATCCGGGGAGTACGAGCAGTACTTC.

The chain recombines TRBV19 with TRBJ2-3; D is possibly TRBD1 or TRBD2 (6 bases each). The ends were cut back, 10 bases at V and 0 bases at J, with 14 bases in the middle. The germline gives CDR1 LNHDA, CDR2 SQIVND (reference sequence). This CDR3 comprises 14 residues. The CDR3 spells CATSAGHSTDTQYF. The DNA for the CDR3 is TGTGCCACCTCCGCGGGACATAGCACAGATACGCAGTATTTT.

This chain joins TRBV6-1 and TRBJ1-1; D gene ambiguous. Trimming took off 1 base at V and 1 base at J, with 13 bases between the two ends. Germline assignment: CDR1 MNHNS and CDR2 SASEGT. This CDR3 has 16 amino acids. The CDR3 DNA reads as TGTGCCAGCAGTGAAGGTATCAGGCAGAAGAACACTGAAGCTTTCTTT. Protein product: CASSEGIRQKNTEAFF.

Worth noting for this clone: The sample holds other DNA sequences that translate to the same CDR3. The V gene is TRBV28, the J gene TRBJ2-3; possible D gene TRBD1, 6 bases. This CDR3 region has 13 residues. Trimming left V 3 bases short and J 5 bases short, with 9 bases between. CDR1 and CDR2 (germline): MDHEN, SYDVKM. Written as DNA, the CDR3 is TGTGCCAGCAGTTTCACAGGGTTAGATACGCAGTATTTT. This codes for CASSFTGLDTQYF.

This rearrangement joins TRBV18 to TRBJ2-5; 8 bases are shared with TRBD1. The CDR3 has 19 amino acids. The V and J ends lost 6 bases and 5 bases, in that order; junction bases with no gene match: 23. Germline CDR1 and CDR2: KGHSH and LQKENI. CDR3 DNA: TGTGCCAGCTCTCCCCTCCCCGGACAGGGATGGAGATCGATGGAGACCCAGTACTTC. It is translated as CASSPLPGQGWRSMETQYF.

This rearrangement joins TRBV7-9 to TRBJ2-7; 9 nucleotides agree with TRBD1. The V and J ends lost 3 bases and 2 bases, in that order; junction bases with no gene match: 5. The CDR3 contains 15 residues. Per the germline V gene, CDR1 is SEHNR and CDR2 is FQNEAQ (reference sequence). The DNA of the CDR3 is TGTGCCAGCAGCTTTACCGGGACAGGGACCTACGAGCAGTACTTC. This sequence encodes CASSFTGTGTYEQYF.

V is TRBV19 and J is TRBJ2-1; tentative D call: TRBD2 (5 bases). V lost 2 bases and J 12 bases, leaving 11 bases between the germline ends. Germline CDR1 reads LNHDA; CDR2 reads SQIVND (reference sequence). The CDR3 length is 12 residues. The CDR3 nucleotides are TGTGCCAGTAGTATAAAAGGAGGCCCGCAGTTCTTC. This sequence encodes CASSIKGGPQFF.

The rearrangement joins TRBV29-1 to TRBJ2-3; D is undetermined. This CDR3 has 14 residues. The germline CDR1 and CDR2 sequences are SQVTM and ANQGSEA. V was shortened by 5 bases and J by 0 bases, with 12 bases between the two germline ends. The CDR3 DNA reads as TGCAGCGTTATAAGCAGAACTAGCACAGATACGCAGTATTTT. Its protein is CSVISRTSTDTQYF.

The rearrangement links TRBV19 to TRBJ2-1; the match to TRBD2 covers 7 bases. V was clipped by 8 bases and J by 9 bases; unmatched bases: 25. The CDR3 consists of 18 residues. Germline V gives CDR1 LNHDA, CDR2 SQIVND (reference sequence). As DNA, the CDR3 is TGTGCCAGTCCCGACTGGGGGAGCGGGACCTTTAGACGAAGTGAGCAGTTCTTC. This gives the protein CASPDWGSGTFRRSEQFF.